Each of the 13 T cell receptor beta chains below was sequenced from the same sample in a study of PD-1 blockade in classical Hodgkin lymphoma. Time point described: cycle 4 day 1 (C4D1), after more than five weeks of nivolumab. All patients experienced relapse after autologous stem cell transplantation, and brentuximab vedotin exposure was variable. Data came from immunoSEQ multiplex PCR; TCRdb stores just in-frame clones and leaves some out. The sample includes tens of thousands of clones, about 77% of them seen just once. The sequencing here drew on peripheral blood mononuclear cells (PBMCs), taken before the fourth cycle of nivolumab. The receptors stem from a human donor with classical Hodgkin lymphoma.

V gene TRBV18 combines with J gene TRBJ2-5; D gene unclear. The CDR3 extends over 14 amino acids. Trimming shortened V by 3 bases and J by 1 base, and 9 bases separated the two germline ends. Germline CDR1 and CDR2: KGHSH and LQKENI. The CDR3 region has the DNA TGTGCCAGCTCACCGGATCAAATCCAAGAGACCCAGTACTTC. Protein: CASSPDQIQETQYF.

The chain uses TRBV4-2 and TRBJ1-6; 8 bases line up with TRBD1. With 4 bases clipped from V and 7 bases from J, the junction kept 18 bases outside the gene matches. CDR1 LGHNA and CDR2 YNFKEQ come from the germline V gene. This CDR3 has 19 residues. In DNA form, the CDR3 reads TGTGCCAGCAGCCTCGGTCCCGGGACAGGTTCCAGGGTCAATTCACCCCTCCACTTT. It yields the protein CASSLGPGTGSRVNSPLHF.

This chain links TRBV7-3 with TRBJ2-1; TRBD1 agrees at 7 bases. CDR3 size: 14 residues. The germline V gene encodes CDR1 SGHTA and CDR2 FQGTGA. Unmatched junction bases numbered 1, after V lost 2 bases and J lost 3 bases. CDR3 residues: CASSLPGGYNEQFF. The CDR3 DNA sequence: TGTGCCAGCAGCTTACCAGGGGGCTACAATGAGCAGTTCTTC.

The chain combines TRBV18 with TRBJ2-4, with TRBD2 as a possible D gene (5 bases). This CDR3 contains 15 residues. CDR1 and CDR2 (germline): KGHSH, LQKENI. The germline V and J ends were trimmed by 3 bases and 0 bases, with 9 bases remaining between them. The DNA for the CDR3 is TGTGCCAGCTCACCGGTAGAGGGAGCCAAAAACATTCAGTACTTC. It specifies CASSPVEGAKNIQYF.

V gene TRBV11-3 combines with J gene TRBJ2-1; a possible D gene is TRBD2 (6 bases). The CDR3 is 13 amino acids. Trimming took 5 bases from V and 8 from J, leaving 13 bases between them. Germline lookup yields CDR1 SGHNT and CDR2 YENEEA. CDR3 DNA: TGTGCCAGCAGCCCCCCGTGGGGGGATGAGCAGTTCTTC. Translated: CASSPPWGDEQFF.

The CDR3 region is CASRGGKDSYEQYF. CDR3 DNA: TGTGCCAGTAGGGGCGGCAAAGACTCCTACGAGCAGTACTTC. The chain couples TRBV5-4 to TRBJ2-7; weak D call: TRBD1 (5 bases). The ends were cut back, 8 bases at V and 0 bases at J, with 15 bases in the middle. The CDR3 length is 14 residues. Germline assignment: CDR1 SGHNT and CDR2 YYREEE (reference sequence).

V usage is TRBV7-2 and J usage is TRBJ1-5, with unresolved D. The germline gives CDR1 SGHTA, CDR2 FQGNSA. The CDR3 totals 15 residues. Trimming cost V 1 base and J 5 bases, with 12 bases left between them. CDR3 bases: TGTGCCAGCAGCTTAGGCTATGGCGACTATCAGCCCCAGCATTTT. Translating gives CASSLGYGDYQPQHF.

This clone has only one observation. V gene TRBV7-2 combines with J gene TRBJ1-3; D is perhaps TRBD1 (6 bases). The germline gives CDR1 SGHTA, CDR2 FQGNSA. The CDR3 extends over 15 amino acids. Deletions cut 3 bases from V and 0 bases from J, with 9 bases between. The CDR3 DNA reads as TGTGCCAGCAGCTTGGGGGACATCTCTGGAAACACCATATATTTT. Its protein product is CASSLGDISGNTIYF.

This chain connects TRBV4-1 to TRBJ1-4; 8 nucleotides agree with TRBD1. There are 16 residues in the CDR3. V lost 4 bases to trimming and J lost 5 bases; unmatched junction nucleotides: 9. The germline CDR1 and CDR2 sequences are MGHRA and YSYEKL. The CDR3 DNA is TGCGCCAGCAGCCCATCAAAGACAGGGGAAAATGAAAAACTGTTTTTT. It is translated as CASSPSKTGENEKLFF.

V and J are TRBV10-3 and TRBJ1-5; D not resolved. Germline V gene data show CDR1 as ENHRY and CDR2 as SYGVKD. The CDR3 runs 13 residues. V gave up 4 bases and J gave up 1 base, with 5 bases separating them. The CDR3 spells CAISVSSNQPQHF. The DNA for the CDR3 is TGTGCCATCAGTGTTTCGAGCAATCAGCCCCAGCATTTT.

The chain couples TRBV19 to TRBJ2-5; 7 bases map to TRBD1. V shed 4 bases and J 2 bases; nucleotides not matched to a gene: 13. Germline-derived CDR1 and CDR2 are LNHDA and SQIVND (reference sequence). This CDR3 spans 17 amino acids. CDR3 sequence (DNA): TGTGCCAGTAGTAAAAATCGACAGGGTGGGCCACAAGAGACCCAGTACTTC. Its protein product is CASSKNRQGGPQETQYF.

The chain recombines TRBV7-2 with TRBJ1-6; no definite D call. The CDR3 is made up of 18 amino acids. V was cut by 2 bases and J by 0 bases, with 14 bases left in between. Germline V lookup: CDR1 SGHTA, CDR2 FQGNSA. The chain's CDR3 is CASSLSTHTSSYNSPLHF. The CDR3 bases are TGTGCCAGCAGCTTATCGACCCACACAAGCTCCTATAATTCACCCCTCCACTTT. Full variable domain (remainder filled in from reference TRBV7-2 and TRBJ1-6): GAGVSQSPSNKVTEKGKDVELRCDPISGHTALYWYRQSLGQGLEFLIYFQGNSAPDKSGLPSDRFSAERTGGSVSTLTIQRTQQEDSAVYLCASSLSTHTSSYNSPLHFGNGTRLTVT.

The rearrangement uses TRBV19 and TRBJ2-2; 9 bases align to TRBD2. Trimming took 5 bases from V and 5 from J; bases not matched to a gene: 12. Germline V gives CDR1 LNHDA, CDR2 SQIVND (reference sequence). The CDR3 totals 17 residues. The CDR3, as DNA: TGTGCCAGTAGTCGCTCTAGCGGGGCGCAAGCTACCGGGGAGCTGTTTTTT. Its protein is CASSRSSGAQATGELFF. Full variable domain (missing parts from reference TRBV19 and TRBJ2-2): DGGITQSPKYLFRKEGQNVTLSCEQNLNHDAMYWYRQDPGQGLRLIYYSQIVNDFQKGDIAEGYSVSREKKESFPLTVTSAQKNPTAFYLCASSRSSGAQATGELFFGEGSRLTVL.